The rows below give T cell receptor beta chains drawn from one sample of a study of blood T cell repertoires in COVID-19. The repertoire was sequenced with immunoSEQ multiplex PCR; TCRdb's copy has only in-frame clones and lacks some. This table holds about 270,000 clones, about 91% found once. Sequencing was carried out using peripheral blood. The receptors come from a young adult with COVID-19, enrolled during active disease. CDR3s include the opening cysteine and the closing phenylalanine or tryptophan. The order of the fields is D gene, CDR3 length, V gene, clone size, J gene, CDR3 protein, CDR3 DNA. A D gene is named only where the DNA matches it firmly. Clone size is stated in some rows and not others, as once, few, many or a class when expanded.

D: TRBD1; length: 16; V: TRBV7-3; size: NA; J: TRBJ2-1; CDR3: CASSFTTGTGDNEQFF; DNA: TGTGCCAGCAGCTTCACAACCGGGACAGGGGACAATGAGCAGTTCTTC
D: TRBD1; length: 12; V: TRBV6-5; size: NA; J: TRBJ2-4; CDR3: CAIQGVKNIQYF; DNA: TGTGCCATACAGGGGGTCAAAAACATTCAGTACTTC
D: TRBD2; length: 20; V: TRBV3-1/TRBV3-2; size: NA; J: TRBJ2-5; CDR3: CASSQWGLAGPRGKKETQYF; DNA: TGTGCCAGCAGCCAGTGGGGACTAGCGGGACCAAGGGGCAAAAAGGAGACCCAGTACTTC
D: TRBD1; length: 14; V: TRBV27; size: NA; J: TRBJ1-1; CDR3: CASRTSGGPTEAFF; DNA: TGTGCCAGCCGCACTTCAGGGGGCCCCACTGAAGCTTTCTTT
D: NA; length: 13; V: TRBV25-1; size: NA; J: TRBJ1-1; CDR3: CASIAQQNTEAFF; DNA: TGTGCCAGCATTGCACAGCAGAACACTGAAGCTTTCTTT
D: TRBD1; length: 17; V: TRBV15; size: NA; J: TRBJ2-5; CDR3: CATSRKRDRVSGETQYF; DNA: TGTGCCACCAGCCGAAAAAGAGACAGGGTCTCGGGGGAGACCCAGTACTTC
D: NA; length: 13; V: TRBV5-5; size: NA; J: TRBJ1-1; CDR3: CASSPGTYTEAFF; DNA: TGTGCCAGCAGCCCCGGGACATACACTGAAGCTTTCTTT
D: TRBD1; length: 16; V: TRBV7-8; size: NA; J: TRBJ2-1; CDR3: CASSRRDRRDHNEQFF; DNA: TGTGCCAGCAGCCGTAGGGACAGGCGAGATCACAATGAGCAGTTCTTC
D: TRBD1; length: 15; V: TRBV5-1; size: NA; J: TRBJ2-7; CDR3: CASRSGQGVSYEQYF; DNA: TGCGCCAGCAGGTCTGGACAGGGAGTCTCCTACGAGCAGTACTTC
D: TRBD1; length: 13; V: TRBV7-3; size: NA; J: TRBJ1-1; CDR3: CASRNTGGTEAFF; DNA: TGTGCCAGCAGAAATACAGGGGGGACTGAAGCTTTCTTT
D: NA; length: 13; V: TRBV6-5; size: once; J: TRBJ1-1; CDR3: CASIGSWGTEAFF; DNA: TGTGCCAGCATCGGGAGTTGGGGCACTGAAGCTTTCTTT
D: TRBD1; length: 15; V: TRBV7-9; size: NA; J: TRBJ1-6; CDR3: CASSLVRDSDSPLHF; DNA: TGTGCCAGCAGCTTGGTGCGGGACAGCGATTCACCCCTCCACTTT
D: NA; length: 12; V: TRBV19; size: NA; J: TRBJ2-5; CDR3: CASSIDRGTQYF; DNA: TGTGCCAGTAGTATAGATCGGGGGACCCAGTACTTC
D: NA; length: 17; V: TRBV18; size: NA; J: TRBJ2-1; CDR3: CASSTPNGRLVGNEQFF; DNA: TGTGCCAGCTCAACCCCTAATGGTCGACTAGTAGGCAATGAGCAGTTCTTC
D: TRBD1; length: 13; V: TRBV24-1; size: NA; J: TRBJ1-5; CDR3: CATSERDRGAQHF; DNA: TGTGCCACCAGTGAACGGGACAGGGGGGCCCAGCATTTT
D: TRBD1; length: 17; V: TRBV7-3; size: few; J: TRBJ1-2; CDR3: CASSVDGTGGPNYGYTF; DNA: TGTGCCAGCAGTGTGGACGGGACAGGGGGTCCTAACTATGGCTACACCTTC
D: TRBD2; length: 15; V: TRBV5-1; size: NA; J: TRBJ2-1; CDR3: CASSLLAGKYNEQFF; DNA: TGCGCCAGCAGCTTGCTAGCGGGGAAATACAATGAGCAGTTCTTC
D: NA; length: 13; V: TRBV4-2; size: NA; J: TRBJ1-2; CDR3: CASSQETTYGYTF; DNA: TGTGCCAGCAGCCAAGAAACGACATATGGCTACACCTTC
D: TRBD1; length: 14; V: TRBV2; size: NA; J: TRBJ1-1; CDR3: CASTRDRGDTEAFF; DNA: TGTGCCAGCACCCGGGACAGGGGGGACACTGAAGCTTTCTTT
D: NA; length: 15; V: TRBV11-2; size: once; J: TRBJ2-1; CDR3: CASSVNRGFYNEQFF; DNA: TGTGCCAGCAGTGTCAACCGGGGATTCTACAATGAGCAGTTCTTC
D: NA; length: 15; V: TRBV9; size: NA; J: TRBJ2-2; CDR3: CASSVGALNTGELFF; DNA: TGTGCCAGCAGCGTAGGGGCCTTGAACACCGGGGAGCTGTTTTTT
D: TRBD1; length: 20; V: TRBV30; size: NA; J: TRBJ1-2; CDR3: CAWSVWVLPGQGFSNYGYTF; DNA: TGTGCCTGGAGTGTCTGGGTGTTACCGGGACAGGGGTTCTCTAACTATGGCTACACCTTC
D: NA; length: 13; V: TRBV19; size: NA; J: TRBJ1-1; CDR3: CASSIQENTEAFF; DNA: TGTGCCAGTAGTATTCAGGAGAACACTGAAGCTTTCTTT
D: TRBD2; length: 15; V: TRBV5-1; size: few; J: TRBJ2-1; CDR3: CASSLVAGGPTEQFF; DNA: TGCGCCAGCAGCTTGGTGGCGGGAGGACCGACTGAGCAGTTCTTC
D: NA; length: 13; V: TRBV2; size: NA; J: TRBJ1-1; CDR3: CASGDTENTEAFF; DNA: TGTGCCAGCGGGGACACAGAGAACACTGAAGCTTTCTTT
D: NA; length: 14; V: TRBV28; size: few; J: TRBJ1-5; CDR3: CASKSGLSNQPQHF; DNA: TGTGCCAGCAAATCAGGGTTATCAAATCAGCCCCAGCATTTT
D: NA; length: 16; V: TRBV6-6; size: NA; J: TRBJ2-7; CDR3: CASSYPGLTGSYEQYF; DNA: TGTGCCAGCAGTTACCCCGGGTTAACTGGGTCCTACGAGCAGTACTTC
D: TRBD2; length: 16; V: TRBV3-1/TRBV3-2; size: NA; J: TRBJ2-7; CDR3: CASSQDGGSPLGEQYF; DNA: TGTGCCAGCAGCCAAGACGGCGGGAGTCCCCTTGGCGAGCAGTACTTC
D: TRBD2; length: 15; V: TRBV19; size: NA; J: TRBJ2-1; CDR3: CASSRGGSSYNEQFF; DNA: TGTGCCAGTAGTAGGGGCGGGAGCTCCTACAATGAGCAGTTCTTC
D: NA; length: 14; V: TRBV28; size: few; J: TRBJ1-1; CDR3: CASSLDRLNTEAFF; DNA: TGTGCCAGCAGTCTTGACAGGCTGAACACTGAAGCTTTCTTT
D: NA; length: 15; V: TRBV5-8; size: NA; J: TRBJ2-3; CDR3: CASSRRTVYTDTQYF; DNA: TGTGCCAGCAGCCGGCGGACAGTCTACACAGATACGCAGTATTTT
D: NA; length: 13; V: TRBV3-1/TRBV3-2; size: NA; J: TRBJ1-6; CDR3: CASSPGEESPLHF; DNA: TGTGCCAGCAGCCCTGGCGAGGAATCACCCCTCCACTTT
D: TRBD2; length: 20; V: TRBV5-1; size: NA; J: TRBJ2-2; CDR3: CASSSPGTSGSSKNTGELFF; DNA: TGCGCCAGCAGCTCGCCCGGGACTAGCGGGAGTAGCAAGAACACCGGGGAGCTGTTTTTT
D: TRBD2; length: 16; V: TRBV5-6; size: NA; J: TRBJ2-1; CDR3: CASSGEGLAGYNEQFF; DNA: TGTGCCAGCAGCGGCGAAGGACTAGCGGGCTACAATGAGCAGTTCTTC
D: NA; length: 12; V: TRBV7-2; size: NA; J: TRBJ2-7; CDR3: CASSKGSYEQYF; DNA: TGTGCCAGCAGTAAGGGGTCCTACGAGCAGTACTTC
D: TRBD1; length: 14; V: TRBV24-1; size: NA; J: TRBJ2-1; CDR3: CATVGTGAHNEQFF; DNA: TGTGCCACCGTGGGGACAGGCGCACACAATGAGCAGTTCTTC
D: TRBD2; length: 13; V: TRBV7-2; size: once; J: TRBJ2-5; CDR3: CASRRGLQETQYF; DNA: TGTGCCAGCAGGCGGGGACTACAAGAGACCCAGTACTTC
D: TRBD2; length: 14; V: TRBV24-1; size: NA; J: TRBJ2-5; CDR3: CATSSSGEGETQYF; DNA: TGTGCCACCAGTTCCTCGGGGGAGGGAGAGACCCAGTACTTC
D: NA; length: 13; V: TRBV3-1/TRBV3-2; size: NA; J: TRBJ2-7; CDR3: CASSHLSPYEQYF; DNA: TGTGCCAGCAGCCATCTATCCCCGTACGAGCAGTACTTC
D: NA; length: 15; V: TRBV7-8; size: NA; J: TRBJ2-5; CDR3: CASSPATGPQETQYF; DNA: TGTGCCAGCAGCCCCGCTACAGGGCCCCAAGAGACCCAGTACTTC
D: NA; length: 14; V: TRBV6-2/TRBV6-3; size: NA; J: TRBJ2-2; CDR3: CASSYGPNTGELFF; DNA: TGTGCCAGCAGTTACGGGCCGAACACCGGGGAGCTGTTTTTT
D: TRBD1; length: 16; V: TRBV19; size: NA; J: TRBJ1-1; CDR3: CASTSDRDRVDLWTFF; DNA: TGTGCCAGTACCTCCGATAGGGACAGGGTGGACCTTTGGACTTTCTTT
D: NA; length: 13; V: TRBV2; size: NA; J: TRBJ2-5; CDR3: CASSEDSRENQYF; DNA: TGTGCCAGCAGTGAGGATTCCCGGGAGAACCAGTACTTC
D: NA; length: 15; V: TRBV7-2; size: NA; J: TRBJ1-1; CDR3: CASSLTLGRNTEAFF; DNA: TGTGCCAGCAGCTTAACCCTAGGCAGGAACACTGAAGCTTTCTTT
D: NA; length: 15; V: TRBV28; size: NA; J: TRBJ2-2; CDR3: CASSPSPLAAGELFF; DNA: TGTGCCAGCAGTCCATCGCCCCTAGCCGCCGGGGAGCTGTTTTTT
D: NA; length: 18; V: TRBV11-2; size: NA; J: TRBJ2-4; CDR3: CASSPAVGGLGNKNIQYF; DNA: TGTGCCAGCAGCCCGGCCGTCGGGGGGCTAGGAAACAAAAACATTCAGTACTTC
D: TRBD2; length: 14; V: TRBV6-2/TRBV6-3; size: once; J: TRBJ2-5; CDR3: CASSLAGRVETQYF; DNA: TGTGCCAGCAGTTTGGCAGGGAGGGTCGAGACCCAGTACTTC
D: TRBD1; length: 15; V: TRBV7-2; size: NA; J: TRBJ1-2; CDR3: CASSSRQGYDYGYTF; DNA: TGTGCCAGCAGCTCCCGACAGGGTTACGACTATGGCTACACCTTC
D: NA; length: 14; V: TRBV6-1; size: NA; J: TRBJ2-7; CDR3: CASSDRVQKHTQYF; DNA: TGTGCCAGCAGTGACAGGGTACAGAAACATACGCAGTACTTC
D: NA; length: 15; V: TRBV2; size: NA; J: TRBJ1-5; CDR3: CASSEGTLRNQPQHF; DNA: TGTGCCAGCAGTGAAGGGACACTTCGCAATCAGCCCCAGCATTTT
D: TRBD2; length: 15; V: TRBV7-2; size: NA; J: TRBJ2-1; CDR3: CASSLGLARYNEQFF; DNA: TGTGCCAGCAGCTTAGGACTAGCGAGATACAATGAGCAGTTCTTC